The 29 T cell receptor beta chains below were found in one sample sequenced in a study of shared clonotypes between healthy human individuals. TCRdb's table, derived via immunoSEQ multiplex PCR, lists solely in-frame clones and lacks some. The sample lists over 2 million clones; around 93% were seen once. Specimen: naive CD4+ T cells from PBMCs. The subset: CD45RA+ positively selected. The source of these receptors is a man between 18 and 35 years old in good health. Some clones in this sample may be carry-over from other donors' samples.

The CDR3 sequence is CASSVGLSGANVLTF. The CDR3 nucleotides read TGTGCCAGCAGCGTAGGACTATCTGGGGCCAACGTCCTGACTTTC. The rearrangement joins TRBV7-3 to TRBJ2-6, with a tentative D call TRBD2 (6 bases). V was clipped by 5 bases and J by 1 base, with 9 bases between them. This CDR3 comprises 15 residues. Per the germline V gene, CDR1 is SGHTA and CDR2 is FQGTGA.

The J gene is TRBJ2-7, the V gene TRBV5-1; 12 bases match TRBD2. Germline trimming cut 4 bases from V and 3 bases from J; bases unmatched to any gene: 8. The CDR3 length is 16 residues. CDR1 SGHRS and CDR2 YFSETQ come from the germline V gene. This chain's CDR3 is CASSPKTSGSLYEQYF. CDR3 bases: TGCGCCAGCAGCCCCAAGACTAGCGGGAGTCTCTACGAGCAGTACTTC.

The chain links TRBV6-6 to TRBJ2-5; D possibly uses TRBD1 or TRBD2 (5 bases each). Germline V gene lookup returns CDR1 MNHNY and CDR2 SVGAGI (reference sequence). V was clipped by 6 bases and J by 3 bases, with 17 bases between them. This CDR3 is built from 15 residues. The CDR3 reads CASSPRGADKETQYF. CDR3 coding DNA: TGTGCCAGCAGCCCTCGAGGGGCGGATAAAGAGACCCAGTACTTC.

In nucleotides, the CDR3 is TGTGCCAGCAGCTTACTCGGACAGGGCGCCGGGGAGCTGTTTTTT. Amino acids: CASSLLGQGAGELFF. The chain uses TRBV7-2 and TRBJ2-2; 8 bases line up with TRBD1. The CDR3 runs to 15 residues. Germline V gene lookup returns CDR1 SGHTA and CDR2 FQGNSA. With V trimmed by 2 bases and J by 6 bases, 5 bases remained unmatched.

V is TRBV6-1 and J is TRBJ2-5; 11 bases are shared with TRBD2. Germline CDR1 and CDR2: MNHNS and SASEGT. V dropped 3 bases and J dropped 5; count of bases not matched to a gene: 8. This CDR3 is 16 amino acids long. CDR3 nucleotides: TGTGCCAGCAGTGATGCTAAACTAGCGGGAGTGGAGACCCAGTACTTC. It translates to CASSDAKLAGVETQYF.

For the CDR3, the DNA is TGTGCCTGGGTGGGGAAGAGCGGAATAATAAATGAGCAGTTCTTC. This sequence encodes CAWVGKSGIINEQFF. The J gene is TRBJ2-1, the V gene TRBV30; possibly TRBD2 for D (5 bases). V dropped 5 bases and J dropped 7 bases, with 21 bases sitting between them. This CDR3 is 15 amino acids long. CDR1 GTSNPN and CDR2 SVGIG come from the germline V gene (reference sequence).

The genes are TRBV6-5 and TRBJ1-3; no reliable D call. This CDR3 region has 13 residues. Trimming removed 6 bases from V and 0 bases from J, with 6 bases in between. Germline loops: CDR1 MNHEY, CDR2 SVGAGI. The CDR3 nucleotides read TGTGCCAGCAGGGGGAACTCTGGAAACACCATATATTTT. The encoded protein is CASRGNSGNTIYF.

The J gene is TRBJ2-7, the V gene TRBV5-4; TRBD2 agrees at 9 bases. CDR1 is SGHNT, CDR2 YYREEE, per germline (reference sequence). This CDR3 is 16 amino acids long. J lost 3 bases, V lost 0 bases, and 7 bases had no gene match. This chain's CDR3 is CASSLGLASGNYEQYF. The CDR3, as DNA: TGTGCCAGCAGCTTGGGGTTGGCTAGCGGGAACTACGAGCAGTACTTC.

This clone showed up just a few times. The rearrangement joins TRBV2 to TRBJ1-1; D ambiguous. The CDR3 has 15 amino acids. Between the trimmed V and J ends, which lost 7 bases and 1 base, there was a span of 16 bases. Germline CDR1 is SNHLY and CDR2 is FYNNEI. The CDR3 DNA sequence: TGTGCCAGCATGAGGGTTGGAGGAGCGAACACTGAAGCTTTCTTT. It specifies CASMRVGGANTEAFF.

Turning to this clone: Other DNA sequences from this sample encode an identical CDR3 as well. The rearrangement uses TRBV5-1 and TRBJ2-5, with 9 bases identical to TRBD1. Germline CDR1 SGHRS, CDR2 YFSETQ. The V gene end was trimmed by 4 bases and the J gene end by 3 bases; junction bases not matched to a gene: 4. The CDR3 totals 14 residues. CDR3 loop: CASSPGTGKETQYF. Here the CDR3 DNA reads TGCGCCAGCAGCCCCGGGACAGGGAAAGAGACCCAGTACTTC.

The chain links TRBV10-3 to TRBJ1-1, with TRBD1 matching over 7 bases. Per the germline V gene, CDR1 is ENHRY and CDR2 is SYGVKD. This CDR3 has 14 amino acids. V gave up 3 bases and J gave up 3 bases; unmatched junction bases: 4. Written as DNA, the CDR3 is TGTGCCATCAGTGAAACAGGGGCGGACACTGAAGCTTTCTTT. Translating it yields CAISETGADTEAFF.

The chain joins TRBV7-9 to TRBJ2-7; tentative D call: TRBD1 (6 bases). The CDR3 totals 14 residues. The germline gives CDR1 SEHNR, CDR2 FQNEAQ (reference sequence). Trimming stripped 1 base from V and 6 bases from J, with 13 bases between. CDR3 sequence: CASSLVTGYGEQYF. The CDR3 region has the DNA TGTGCCAGCAGCTTAGTCACAGGGTATGGCGAGCAGTACTTC.

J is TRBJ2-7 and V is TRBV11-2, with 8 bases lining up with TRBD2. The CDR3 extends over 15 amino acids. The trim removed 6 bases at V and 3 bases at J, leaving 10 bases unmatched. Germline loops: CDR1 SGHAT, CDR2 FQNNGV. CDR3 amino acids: CASSTTREASYEQYF. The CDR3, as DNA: TGTGCCAGCAGTACTACGCGGGAGGCTAGCTACGAGCAGTACTTC.

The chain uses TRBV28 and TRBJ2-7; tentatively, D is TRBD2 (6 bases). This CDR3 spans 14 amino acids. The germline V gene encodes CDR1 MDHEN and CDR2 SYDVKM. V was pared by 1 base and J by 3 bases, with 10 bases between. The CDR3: CASSLYGTRYEQYF. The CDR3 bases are TGTGCCAGCAGTTTATATGGGACTCGCTACGAGCAGTACTTC.

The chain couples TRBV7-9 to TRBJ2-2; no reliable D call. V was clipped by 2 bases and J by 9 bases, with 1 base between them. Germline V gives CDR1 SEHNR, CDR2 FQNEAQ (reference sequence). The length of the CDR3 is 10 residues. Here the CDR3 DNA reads TGTGCCAGCAGCTTAAGGGAGCTGTTTTTT. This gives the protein CASSLRELFF.

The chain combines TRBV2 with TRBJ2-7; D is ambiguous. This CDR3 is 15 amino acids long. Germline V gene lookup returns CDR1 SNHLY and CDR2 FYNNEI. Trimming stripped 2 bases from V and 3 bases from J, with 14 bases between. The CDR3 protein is CASSEFRGRNYEQYF. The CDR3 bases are TGTGCCAGCAGTGAATTTCGTGGCCGAAACTACGAGCAGTACTTC.

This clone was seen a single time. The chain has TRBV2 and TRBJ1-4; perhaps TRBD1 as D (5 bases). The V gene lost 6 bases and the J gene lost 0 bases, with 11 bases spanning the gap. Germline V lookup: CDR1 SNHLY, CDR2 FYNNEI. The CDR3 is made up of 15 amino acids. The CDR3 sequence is CASSIAGATNEKLFF. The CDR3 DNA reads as TGTGCCAGCAGCATTGCGGGGGCAACTAATGAAAAACTGTTTTTT.

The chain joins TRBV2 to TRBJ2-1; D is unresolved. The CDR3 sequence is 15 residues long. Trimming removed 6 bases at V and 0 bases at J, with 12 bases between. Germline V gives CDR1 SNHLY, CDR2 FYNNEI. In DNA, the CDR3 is TGTGCCAGCAGCCTTCTTAGAAGCTCCTACAATGAGCAGTTCTTC. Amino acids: CASSLLRSSYNEQFF.

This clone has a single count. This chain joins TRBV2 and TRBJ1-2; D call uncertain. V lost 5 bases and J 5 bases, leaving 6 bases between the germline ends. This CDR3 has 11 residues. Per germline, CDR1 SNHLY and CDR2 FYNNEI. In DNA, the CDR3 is TGTGCCAGCAGTCACGGGTATGGCTACACCTTC. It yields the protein CASSHGYGYTF.

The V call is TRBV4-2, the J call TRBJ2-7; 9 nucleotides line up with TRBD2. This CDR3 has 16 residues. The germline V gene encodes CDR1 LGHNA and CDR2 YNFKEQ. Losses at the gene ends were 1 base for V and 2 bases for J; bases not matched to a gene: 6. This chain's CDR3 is CASSQGLAETTYEQYF. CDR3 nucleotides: TGTGCCAGCAGCCAAGGACTAGCGGAAACCACCTACGAGCAGTACTTC.

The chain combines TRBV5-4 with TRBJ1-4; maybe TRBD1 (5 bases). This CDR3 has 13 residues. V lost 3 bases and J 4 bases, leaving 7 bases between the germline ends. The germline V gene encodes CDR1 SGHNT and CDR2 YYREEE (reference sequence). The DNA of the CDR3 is TGTGCCAGCAGCTGGGACCATAATGAAAAACTGTTTTTT. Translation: CASSWDHNEKLFF.

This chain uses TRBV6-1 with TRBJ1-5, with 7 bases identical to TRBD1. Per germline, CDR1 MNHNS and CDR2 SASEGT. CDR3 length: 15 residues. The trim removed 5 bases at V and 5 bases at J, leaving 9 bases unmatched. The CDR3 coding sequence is TGTGCCAGCAGTTTCTTCCGGGACAGAGATCAGCCCCAGCATTTT. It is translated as CASSFFRDRDQPQHF.

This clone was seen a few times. The chain's CDR3 is CASSQQGHSGNTIYF. The CDR3 DNA follows: TGTGCCAGCAGCCAGCAGGGACACTCTGGAAACACCATATATTTT. This sequence joins TRBV16 and TRBJ1-3; TRBD1 is a possible D gene (6 bases). The length of the CDR3 is 15 residues. V dropped 3 bases and J dropped 0 bases, with 9 bases sitting between them. Germline values: CDR1 KGHSY, CDR2 FQNENV.

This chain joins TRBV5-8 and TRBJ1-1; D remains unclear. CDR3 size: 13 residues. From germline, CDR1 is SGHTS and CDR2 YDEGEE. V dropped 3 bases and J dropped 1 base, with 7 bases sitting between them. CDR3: CASSSSGNTEAFF. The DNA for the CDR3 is TGTGCCAGCAGCTCCTCGGGGAACACTGAAGCTTTCTTT.

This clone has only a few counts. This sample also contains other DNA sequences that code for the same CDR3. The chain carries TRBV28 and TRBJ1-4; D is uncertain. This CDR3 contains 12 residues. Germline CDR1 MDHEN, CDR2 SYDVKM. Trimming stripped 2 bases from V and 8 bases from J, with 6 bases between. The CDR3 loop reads CASSLRGEKLFF. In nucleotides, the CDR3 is TGTGCCAGCAGTTTACGAGGCGAAAAACTGTTTTTT. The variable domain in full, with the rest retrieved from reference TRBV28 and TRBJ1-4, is DVKVTQSSRYLVKRTGEKVFLECVQDMDHENMFWYRQDPGLGLRLIYFSYDVKMKEKGDIPEGYSVSREKKERFSLILESASTNQTSMYLCASSLRGEKLFFGSGTQLSVL.

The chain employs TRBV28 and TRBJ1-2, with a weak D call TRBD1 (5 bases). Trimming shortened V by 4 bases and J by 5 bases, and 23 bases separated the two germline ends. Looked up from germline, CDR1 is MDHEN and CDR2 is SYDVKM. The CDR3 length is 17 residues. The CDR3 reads CASSSPSDSLGPYGYTF. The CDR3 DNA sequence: TGTGCCAGCAGTTCCCCGTCGGACTCATTGGGGCCTTATGGCTACACCTTC.

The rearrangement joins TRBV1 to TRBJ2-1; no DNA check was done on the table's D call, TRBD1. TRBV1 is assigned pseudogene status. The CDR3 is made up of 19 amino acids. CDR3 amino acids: CTSSQTGGDSGTALREQFF. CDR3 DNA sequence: TGCACCAGCAGCCAGACAGGGGGAGATAGCGGGACAGCACTTAGGGAGCAGTTCTTC.

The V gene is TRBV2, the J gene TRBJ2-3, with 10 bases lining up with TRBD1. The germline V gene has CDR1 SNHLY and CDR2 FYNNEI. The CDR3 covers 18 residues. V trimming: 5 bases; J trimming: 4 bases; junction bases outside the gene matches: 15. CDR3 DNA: TGTGCCAGCAGTATGAATAACCCGGGACAGGGGAGTTCAGATACGCAGTATTTT. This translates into CASSMNNPGQGSSDTQYF. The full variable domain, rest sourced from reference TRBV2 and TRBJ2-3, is EPEVTQTPSHQVTQMGQEVILRCVPISNHLYFYWYRQILGQKVEFLVSFYNNEISEKSEIFDDQFSVERPDGSNFTLKIRSTKLEDSAMYFCASSMNNPGQGSSDTQYFGPGTRLTVL.

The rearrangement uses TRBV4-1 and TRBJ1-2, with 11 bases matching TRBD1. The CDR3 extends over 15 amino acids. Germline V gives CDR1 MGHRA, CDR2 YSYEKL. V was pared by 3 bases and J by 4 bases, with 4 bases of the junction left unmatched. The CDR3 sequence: CASSHSGTGGYGYTF. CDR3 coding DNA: TGCGCCAGCAGCCATTCCGGGACAGGGGGCTATGGCTACACCTTC.